The T cell receptor beta chain under discussion was sequenced for a study of control samples from healthy donors and cancer patients. CDR1 is MNHEY and CDR2 is SVGAGI in the germline V gene. The J segment lost 2 bases and the V segment lost 7 bases, leaving 6 bases of the junction unmatched. The CDR3 is 14 amino acids. Using immunoSEQ multiplex PCR, the repertoire was profiled, and TCRdb retains in-frame clones only, with some absent. This table has under 150,000 clones, 70% to 90% appearing once. Material: blood. The chain carries TRBV6-5 and TRBJ1-1, with TRBD1 matching 8 bases. This receptor was identified in a woman in her seventies in good health. The CDR3, as DNA: TGTGCCAGCACCATGCAGGGGGCAAACACTGAAGCTTTCTTT. This sequence encodes CASTMQGANTEAFF.